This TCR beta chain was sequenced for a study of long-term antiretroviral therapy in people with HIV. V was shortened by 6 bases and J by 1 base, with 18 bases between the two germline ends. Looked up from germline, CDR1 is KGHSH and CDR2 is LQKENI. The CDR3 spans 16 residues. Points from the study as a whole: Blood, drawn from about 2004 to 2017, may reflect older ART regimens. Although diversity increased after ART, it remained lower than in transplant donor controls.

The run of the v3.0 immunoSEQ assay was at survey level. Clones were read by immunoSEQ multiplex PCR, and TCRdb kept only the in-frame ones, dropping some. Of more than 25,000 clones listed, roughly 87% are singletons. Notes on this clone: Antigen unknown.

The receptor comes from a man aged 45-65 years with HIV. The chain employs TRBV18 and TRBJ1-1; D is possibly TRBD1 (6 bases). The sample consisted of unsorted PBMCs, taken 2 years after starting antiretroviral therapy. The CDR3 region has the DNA TGTGCCAGCTCTCCGACCGCTAACAGGGAGAACACTGAAGCTTTCTTT. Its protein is CASSPTANRENTEAFF.